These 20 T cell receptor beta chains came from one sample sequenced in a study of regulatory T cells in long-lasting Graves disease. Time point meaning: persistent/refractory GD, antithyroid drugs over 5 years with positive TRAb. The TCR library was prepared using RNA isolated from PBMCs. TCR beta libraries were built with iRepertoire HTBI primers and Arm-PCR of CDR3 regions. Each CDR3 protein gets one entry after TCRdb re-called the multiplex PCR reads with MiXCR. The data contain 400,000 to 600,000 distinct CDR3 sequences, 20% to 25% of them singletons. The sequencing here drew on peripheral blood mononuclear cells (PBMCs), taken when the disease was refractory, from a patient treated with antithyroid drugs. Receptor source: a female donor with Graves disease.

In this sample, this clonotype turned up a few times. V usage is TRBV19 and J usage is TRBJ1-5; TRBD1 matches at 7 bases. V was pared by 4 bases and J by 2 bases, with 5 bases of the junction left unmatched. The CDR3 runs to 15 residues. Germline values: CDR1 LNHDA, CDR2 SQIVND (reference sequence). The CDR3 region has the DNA TGTGCCAGTAGTAGAGAGGGGGCTGGCAATCAGCCCCAGCATTTT. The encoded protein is CASSREGAGNQPQHF.

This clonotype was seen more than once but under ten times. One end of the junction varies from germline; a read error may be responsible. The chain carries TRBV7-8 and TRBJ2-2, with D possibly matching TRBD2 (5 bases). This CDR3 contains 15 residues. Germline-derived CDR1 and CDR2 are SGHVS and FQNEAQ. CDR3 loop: CASSLARHYTGKLFF. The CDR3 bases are TGTGCCAGCAGCTTAGCGCGGCATTACACCGGGAAGCTGTTTTTT.

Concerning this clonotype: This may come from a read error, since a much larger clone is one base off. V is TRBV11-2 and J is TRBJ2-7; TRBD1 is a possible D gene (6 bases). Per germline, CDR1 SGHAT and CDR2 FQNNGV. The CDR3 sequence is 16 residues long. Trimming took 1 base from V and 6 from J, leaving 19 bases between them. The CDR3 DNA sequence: TGTGCCAGCAGCTTAGTGGTGGGGGCAATGAACTGCGAGCAGTACTTC. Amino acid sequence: CASSLVVGAMNCEQYF.

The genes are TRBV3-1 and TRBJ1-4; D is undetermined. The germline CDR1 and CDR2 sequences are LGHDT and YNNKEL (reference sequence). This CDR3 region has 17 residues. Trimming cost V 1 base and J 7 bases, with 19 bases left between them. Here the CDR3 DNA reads TGTGCCAGCAGCCAAGGAAGGACTCCAGGAGGTGGTGAAAAACTGTTTTTT. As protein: CASSQGRTPGGGEKLFF.

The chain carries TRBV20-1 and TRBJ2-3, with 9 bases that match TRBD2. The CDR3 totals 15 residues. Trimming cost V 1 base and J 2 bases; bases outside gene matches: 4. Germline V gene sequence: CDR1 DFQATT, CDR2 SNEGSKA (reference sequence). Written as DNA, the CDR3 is TGCAGTGCTAGAGTCCTAGCGGGGTTCACAGATACGCAGTATTTT. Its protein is CSARVLAGFTDTQYF.

DNA for the CDR3: TGTGCCAGCAGCGCCAGGGACAGGGGTAAAGACGAGCAGTACTTC. As protein: CASSARDRGKDEQYF. The chain recombines TRBV9 with TRBJ2-7; 10 nucleotides align to TRBD1. V gave up 3 bases and J gave up 5 bases; unmatched junction bases: 8. This CDR3 is 15 amino acids long. Germline lookup yields CDR1 SGDLS and CDR2 YYNGEE.

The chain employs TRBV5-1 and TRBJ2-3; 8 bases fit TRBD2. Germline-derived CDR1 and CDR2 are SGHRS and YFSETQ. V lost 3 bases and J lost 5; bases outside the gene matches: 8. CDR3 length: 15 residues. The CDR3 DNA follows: TGCGCCAGCAGCTCCTTAGGGACTAGACAAGATACGCAGTATTTT. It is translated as CASSSLGTRQDTQYF.

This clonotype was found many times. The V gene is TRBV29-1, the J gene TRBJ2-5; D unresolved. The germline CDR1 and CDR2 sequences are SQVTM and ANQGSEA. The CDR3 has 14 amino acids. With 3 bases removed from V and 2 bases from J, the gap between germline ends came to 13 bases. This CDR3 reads CSVESVDFQETQYF. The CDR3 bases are TGCAGCGTTGAGAGTGTAGACTTTCAAGAGACCCAGTACTTC.

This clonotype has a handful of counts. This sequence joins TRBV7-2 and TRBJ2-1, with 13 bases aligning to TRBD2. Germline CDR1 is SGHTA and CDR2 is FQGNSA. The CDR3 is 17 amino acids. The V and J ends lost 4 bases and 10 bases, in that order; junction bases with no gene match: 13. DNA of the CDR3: TGTGCCAGCAGCTCCCGGACTAGCGGGAGTCGGGGGAAAGAGCAGTTCTTC. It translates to CASSSRTSGSRGKEQFF.

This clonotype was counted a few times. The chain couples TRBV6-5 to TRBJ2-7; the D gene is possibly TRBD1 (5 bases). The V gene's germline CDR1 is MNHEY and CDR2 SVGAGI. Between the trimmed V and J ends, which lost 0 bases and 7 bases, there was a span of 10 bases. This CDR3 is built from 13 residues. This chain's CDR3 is CASSYSGLEEQYF. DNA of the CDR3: TGTGCCAGCAGTTACTCGGGGCTCGAGGAGCAGTACTTC.

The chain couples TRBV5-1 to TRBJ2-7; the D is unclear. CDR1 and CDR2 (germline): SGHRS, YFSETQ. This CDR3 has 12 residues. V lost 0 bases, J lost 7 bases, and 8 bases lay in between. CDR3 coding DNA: TGCGCCAGCAGCTTGGGGTTTCGGGAGCAGTACTTC. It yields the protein CASSLGFREQYF.

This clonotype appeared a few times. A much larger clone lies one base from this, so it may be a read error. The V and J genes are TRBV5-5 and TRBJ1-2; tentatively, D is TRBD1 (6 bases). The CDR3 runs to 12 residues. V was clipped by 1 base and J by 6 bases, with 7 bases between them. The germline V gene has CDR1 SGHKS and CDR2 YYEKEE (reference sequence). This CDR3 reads CASSLTGNGYTF. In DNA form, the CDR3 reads TGTGCCAGCAGCTTGACAGGGAATGGCTACACCTTC.

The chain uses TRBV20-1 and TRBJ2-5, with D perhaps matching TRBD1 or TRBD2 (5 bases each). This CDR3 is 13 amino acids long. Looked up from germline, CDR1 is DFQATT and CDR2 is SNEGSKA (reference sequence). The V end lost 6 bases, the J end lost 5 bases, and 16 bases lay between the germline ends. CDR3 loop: CSAGRGAVETQYF. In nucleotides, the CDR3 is TGCAGTGCCGGACGAGGGGCGGTTGAGACCCAGTACTTC.

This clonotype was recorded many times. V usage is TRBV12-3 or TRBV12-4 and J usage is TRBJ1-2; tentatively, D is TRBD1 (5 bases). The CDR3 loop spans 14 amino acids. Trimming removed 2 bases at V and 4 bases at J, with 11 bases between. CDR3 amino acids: CASSLLGTSYGYTF. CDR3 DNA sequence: TGTGCCAGCAGTTTACTTGGGACTAGCTATGGCTACACCTTC.

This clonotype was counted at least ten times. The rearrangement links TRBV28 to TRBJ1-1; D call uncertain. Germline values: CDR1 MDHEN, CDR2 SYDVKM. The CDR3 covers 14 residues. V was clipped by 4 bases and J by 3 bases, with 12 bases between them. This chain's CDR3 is CASSSEPGDTEAFF. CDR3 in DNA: TGTGCCAGCAGTTCCGAACCGGGAGACACTGAAGCTTTCTTT.

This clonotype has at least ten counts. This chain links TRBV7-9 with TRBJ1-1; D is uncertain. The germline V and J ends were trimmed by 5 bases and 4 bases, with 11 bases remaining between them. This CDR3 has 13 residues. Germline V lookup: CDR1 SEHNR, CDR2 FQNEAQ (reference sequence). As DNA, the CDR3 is TGTGCCAGCAGCCCCGGGCTTTCCACTGAAGCTTTCTTT. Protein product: CASSPGLSTEAFF.

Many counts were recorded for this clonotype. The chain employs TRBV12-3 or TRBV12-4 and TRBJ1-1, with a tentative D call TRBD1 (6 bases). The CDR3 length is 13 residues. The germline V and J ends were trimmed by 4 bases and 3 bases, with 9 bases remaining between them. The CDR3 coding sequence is TGTGCCAGCAGTTCAGGACAGCACACTGAAGCTTTCTTT. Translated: CASSSGQHTEAFF.

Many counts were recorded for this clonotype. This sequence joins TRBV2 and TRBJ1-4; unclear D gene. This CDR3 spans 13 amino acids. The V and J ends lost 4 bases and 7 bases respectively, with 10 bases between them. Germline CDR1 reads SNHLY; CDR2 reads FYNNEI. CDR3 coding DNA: TGTGCCAGCAGTGTTCAACCGGGTGAAAAACTGTTTTTT. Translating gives CASSVQPGEKLFF.

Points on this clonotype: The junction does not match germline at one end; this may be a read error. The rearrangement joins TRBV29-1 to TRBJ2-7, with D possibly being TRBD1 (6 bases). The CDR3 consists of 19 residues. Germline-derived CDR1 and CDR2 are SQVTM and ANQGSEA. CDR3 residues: CGVEAPPRTGHWGPYEQYF. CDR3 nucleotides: TGCGGCGTTGAAGCCCCACCGAGAACAGGGCATTGGGGCCCCTACGAGCAGTACTTC.

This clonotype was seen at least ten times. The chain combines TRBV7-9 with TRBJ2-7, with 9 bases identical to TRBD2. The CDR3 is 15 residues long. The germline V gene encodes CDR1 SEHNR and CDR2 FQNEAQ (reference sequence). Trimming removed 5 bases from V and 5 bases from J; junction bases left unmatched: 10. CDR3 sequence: CASSQEVASGDEQYF. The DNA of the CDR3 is TGTGCCAGCAGCCAAGAGGTGGCTAGCGGGGACGAGCAGTACTTC.